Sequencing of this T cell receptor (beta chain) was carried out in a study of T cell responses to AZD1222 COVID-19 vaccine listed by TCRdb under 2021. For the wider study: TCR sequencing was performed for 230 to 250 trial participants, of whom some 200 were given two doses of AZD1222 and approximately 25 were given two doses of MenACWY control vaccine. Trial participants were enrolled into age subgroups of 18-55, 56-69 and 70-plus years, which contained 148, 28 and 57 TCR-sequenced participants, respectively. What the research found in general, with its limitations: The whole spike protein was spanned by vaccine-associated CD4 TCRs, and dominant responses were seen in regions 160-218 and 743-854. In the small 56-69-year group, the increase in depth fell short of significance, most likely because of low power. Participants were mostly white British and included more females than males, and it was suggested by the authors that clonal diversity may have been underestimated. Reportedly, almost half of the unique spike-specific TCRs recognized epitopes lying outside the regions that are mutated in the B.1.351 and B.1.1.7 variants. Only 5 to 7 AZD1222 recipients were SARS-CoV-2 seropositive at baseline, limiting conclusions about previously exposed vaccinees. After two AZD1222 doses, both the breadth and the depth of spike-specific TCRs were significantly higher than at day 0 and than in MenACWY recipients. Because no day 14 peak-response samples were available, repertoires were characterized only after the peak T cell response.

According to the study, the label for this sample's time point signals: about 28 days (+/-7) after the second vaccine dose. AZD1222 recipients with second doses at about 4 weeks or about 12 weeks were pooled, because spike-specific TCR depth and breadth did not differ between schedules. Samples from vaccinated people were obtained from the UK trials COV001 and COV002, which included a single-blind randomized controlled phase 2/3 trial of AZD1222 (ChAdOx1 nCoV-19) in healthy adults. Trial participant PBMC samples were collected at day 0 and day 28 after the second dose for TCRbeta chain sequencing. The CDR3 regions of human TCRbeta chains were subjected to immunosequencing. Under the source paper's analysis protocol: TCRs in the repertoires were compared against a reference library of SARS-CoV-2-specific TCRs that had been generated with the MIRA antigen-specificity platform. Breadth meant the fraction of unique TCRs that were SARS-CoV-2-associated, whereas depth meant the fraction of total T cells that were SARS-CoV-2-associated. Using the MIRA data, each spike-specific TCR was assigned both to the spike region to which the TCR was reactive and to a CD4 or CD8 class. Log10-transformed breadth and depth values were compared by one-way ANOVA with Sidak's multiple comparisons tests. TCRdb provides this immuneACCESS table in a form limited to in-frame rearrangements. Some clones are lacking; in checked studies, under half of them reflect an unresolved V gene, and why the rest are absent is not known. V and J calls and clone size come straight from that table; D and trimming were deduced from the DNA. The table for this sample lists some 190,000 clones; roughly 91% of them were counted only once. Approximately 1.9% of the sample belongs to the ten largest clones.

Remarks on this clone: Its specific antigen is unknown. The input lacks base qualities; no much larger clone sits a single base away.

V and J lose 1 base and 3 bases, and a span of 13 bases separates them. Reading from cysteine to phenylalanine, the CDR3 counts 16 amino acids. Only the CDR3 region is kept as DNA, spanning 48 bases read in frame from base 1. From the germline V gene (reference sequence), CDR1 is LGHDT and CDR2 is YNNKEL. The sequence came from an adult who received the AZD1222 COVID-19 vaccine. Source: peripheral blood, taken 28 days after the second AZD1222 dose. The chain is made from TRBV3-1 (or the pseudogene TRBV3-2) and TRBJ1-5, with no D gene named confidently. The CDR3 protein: CASSQGVGLLNQPQHF. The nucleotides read TGTGCCAGCAGCCAAGGGGTAGGATTACTCAATCAGCCCCAGCATTTT.